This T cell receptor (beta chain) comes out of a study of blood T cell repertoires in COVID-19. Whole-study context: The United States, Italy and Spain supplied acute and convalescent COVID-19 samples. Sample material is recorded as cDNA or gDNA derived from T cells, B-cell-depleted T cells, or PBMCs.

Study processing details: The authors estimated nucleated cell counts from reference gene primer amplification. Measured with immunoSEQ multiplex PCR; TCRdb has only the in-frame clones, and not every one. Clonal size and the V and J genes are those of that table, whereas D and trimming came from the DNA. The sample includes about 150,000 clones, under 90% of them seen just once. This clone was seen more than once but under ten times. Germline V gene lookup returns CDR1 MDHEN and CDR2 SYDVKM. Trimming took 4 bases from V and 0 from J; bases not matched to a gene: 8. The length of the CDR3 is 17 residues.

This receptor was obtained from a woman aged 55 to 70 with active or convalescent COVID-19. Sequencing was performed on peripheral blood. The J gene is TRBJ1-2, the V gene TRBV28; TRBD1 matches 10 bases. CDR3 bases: TGTGCCAGCAGTTCCCCGGGACAGGGGATTCCTAACTATGGCTACACCTTC. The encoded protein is CASSSPGQGIPNYGYTF.